This TCR beta chain was identified during a study of T cell responses to AZD1222 COVID-19 vaccine. Findings of the study overall: After the peak T cell response, and only then, were repertoires sampled.

Method: immunoSEQ multiplex PCR; TCRdb's copy keeps in-frame clones and lacks some. The sample holds some 160,000 clones, more than 70% seen once. This CDR3 is built from 13 residues. Trimming left V 6 bases short and J 5 bases short, with 13 bases between. As regards this clone: What it recognizes is unknown.

This receptor was taken from an adult in good health. The V gene is TRBV12-3 or TRBV12-4, the J gene TRBJ1-1; no reliable D call. The sample was peripheral blood, taken on day 0 of AZD1222 vaccination. For the CDR3, the DNA is TGTGCCAGCAGCCTCGGAGGCGGAACTGAAGCTTTCTTT. Translated, it gives CASSLGGGTEAFF.